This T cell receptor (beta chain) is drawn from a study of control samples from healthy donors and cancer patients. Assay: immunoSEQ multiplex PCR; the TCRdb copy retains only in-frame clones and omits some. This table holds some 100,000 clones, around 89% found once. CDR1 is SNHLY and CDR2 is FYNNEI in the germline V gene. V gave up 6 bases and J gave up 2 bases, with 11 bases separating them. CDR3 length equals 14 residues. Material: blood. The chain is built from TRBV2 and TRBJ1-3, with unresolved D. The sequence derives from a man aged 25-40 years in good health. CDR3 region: CASRAPSPGNTIYF. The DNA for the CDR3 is TGTGCCAGCAGAGCCCCCAGCCCTGGAAACACCATATATTTT.